This TCR beta chain emerged from a study of T cell changes during pregnancy in multiple sclerosis. Profiled with immunoSEQ multiplex PCR; TCRdb holds only in-frame clones, not every one. The sample carries about 110,000 clones, about nine tenths recorded once. The ends were cut back, 7 bases at V and 2 bases at J, with 9 bases in the middle. This CDR3 comprises 13 residues. Germline V gene data show CDR1 as MNHNS and CDR2 as SASEGT. The chain is built from TRBV6-1 and TRBJ1-5; D call uncertain. The starting material was peripheral blood, obtained after pregnancy. The TCR sequence derives from a female donor with multiple sclerosis, enrolled in a pregnancy study. CDR3 nucleotide sequence: TGTGCCAGCACCGGCGGGGGCAATCAGCCCCAGCATTTT. Encoded protein: CASTGGGNQPQHF.